The T cell receptor (beta chain) described here comes from a study of identical twins. V shed 3 bases and J 11 bases; nucleotides not matched to a gene: 14. The CDR3 has 15 residues. This clonotype appeared once. MiXCR, run by TCRdb on the 5' RACE reads, gives a single entry per CDR3 protein. This repertoire shows some 1,700,000 distinct CDR3 sequences, 25% to 35% found once; its top ten account for under 0.35%. The sample consisted of cord blood. This sequence was found in a newborn girl in good health. The rearrangement links TRBV12-3 or TRBV12-4 to TRBJ2-5; 8 bases fit TRBD2. CDR3: CASSFLGGVYNEQYF. The CDR3 region has the DNA TGTGCCAGCAGTTTCCTCGGGGGGGTCTACAATGAGCAGTACTTC.